The 2 T cell receptor beta chains below all came from one sample that was sequenced in a study of blood T cell repertoires in COVID-19. Libraries were prepared by immunoSEQ multiplex PCR; TCRdb keeps only in-frame clonotypes and omits some of them. The sample includes fewer than 180,000 clones, 80% to 90% of them seen just once. The specimen sequenced was peripheral blood. These receptor sequences come from a man in his 70s with acute or convalescent COVID-19.

This clone has just one count. This CDR3 is CASSVEGLAGETQYF. DNA of the CDR3: TGTGCCAGCAGCGTAGAGGGACTAGCGGGAGAGACCCAGTACTTC. V gene TRBV9 combines with J gene TRBJ2-5; 12 bases line up with TRBD2. The CDR3 consists of 15 residues. The germline V gene encodes CDR1 SGDLS and CDR2 YYNGEE. The junction had 1 base not matched to a gene; V was cut back by 0 bases and J by 4 bases.

The chain links TRBV28 to TRBJ1-4; D may be TRBD1 (5 bases). The CDR3 is 15 amino acids. V lost 5 bases, J lost 7 bases, and 17 bases lay in between. Germline CDR1 reads MDHEN; CDR2 reads SYDVKM. The CDR3 DNA follows: TGTGCCAGCAGTGGGGCACCGGCAGGGCGTGAAAAACTGTTTTTT. Translation: CASSGAPAGREKLFF.